This T cell receptor (beta chain) was observed in a study of lymphopenia after photon versus proton radiotherapy. Assay used: immunoSEQ multiplex PCR; TCRdb lists only in-frame clones, some missing. The sample consists of about 160,000 clones, 70% to 90% of them appearing once. Trimming removed 1 base from V and 0 bases from J; junction bases left unmatched: 6. Germline loops: CDR1 SGHTA, CDR2 FQGNSA. The CDR3 has 17 amino acids. The gene calls are TRBV7-2 and TRBJ2-3, with 8 bases aligning to TRBD2. The receptor was derived from a man over 45 with gastric cancer. Sequencing used peripheral blood, obtained from a patient treated with photon-based radiotherapy. CDR3 bases: TGTGCCAGCAGCTTAGGCCCAGCGGGAGTTAGCACAGATACGCAGTATTTT. It yields the protein CASSLGPAGVSTDTQYF.